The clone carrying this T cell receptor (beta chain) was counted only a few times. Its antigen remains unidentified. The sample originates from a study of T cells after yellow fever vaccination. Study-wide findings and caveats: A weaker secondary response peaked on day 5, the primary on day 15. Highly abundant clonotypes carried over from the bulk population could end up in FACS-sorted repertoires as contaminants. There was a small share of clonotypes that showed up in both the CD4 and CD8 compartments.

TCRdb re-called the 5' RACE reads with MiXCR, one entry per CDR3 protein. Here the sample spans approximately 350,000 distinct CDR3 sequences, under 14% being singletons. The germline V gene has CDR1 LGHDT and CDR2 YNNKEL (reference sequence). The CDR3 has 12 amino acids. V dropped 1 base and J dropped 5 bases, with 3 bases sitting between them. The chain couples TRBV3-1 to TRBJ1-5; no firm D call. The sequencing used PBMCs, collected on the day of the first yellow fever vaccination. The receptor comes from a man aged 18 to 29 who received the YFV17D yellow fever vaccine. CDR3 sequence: CASSQGYQPQHF. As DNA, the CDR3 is TGTGCCAGCAGCCAAGGGTATCAGCCCCAGCATTTT.